The sequence of this T cell receptor (beta chain) was determined in a study of T cell repertoires in aging, cancer and after chemotherapy (dated by TCRdb to the late 2010s). At the level of the whole study: The donors fell into six age groups ranging from 30 or younger to 70 or older, and each group had at least three individuals. Paired pre- and post-chemotherapy samples in the hematological group came from chronic lymphocytic leukemia patients treated with fludarabine- or bendamustine-based regimens. Peripheral blood TCR beta repertoires from healthy donors and cancer patients were profiled to examine immunoaging and T cell reconstitution after chemotherapy. A cohort of 220 or so cancer patients (around 93 with hematological and some 120 with solid cancers) was assembled, and 95 healthy donors were included as a reference group. The full dataset contained around 10 million TCR reads.

Multiplex touch-down PCR with a mixed TRB-A/B primer pool was used to amplify rearranged TRB sequences covering the V, D and J segments. Illumina adapters and sample indices were attached to the amplicons through two consecutive PCR reactions run with Phusion HS II polymerase. After gel purification with the NucleoSpin Gel and PCR Clean-up kit, the amplicons were checked using Qubit and an Agilent 2100 Bioanalyzer. Sequencing of the libraries was done on an Illumina MiSeq with paired-end, single-indexed 600-cycle runs. Concerning the study's data processing: MiXCR versions 2.12 and 3.0.5 were used to process TRB sequences. Each unique CDR3 nucleotide sequence was treated as one clone, and only productive sequences with two or more reads were kept. The repertoire metrics were Shannon diversity, evenness, clonality (defined as one minus evenness), and alpha-parameterized diversity profiles covering alpha 0 to 5. The IGoR algorithm was used to calculate generation probabilities for clones in the paired samples taken before and after chemotherapy. TCRdb reworked the public reads: Q25 trimming with fastp, MiXCR clone assembly, productive beta chains retained. For every CDR3 protein sequence, its rows merge into one entry that carries the most common genes and DNA. It is TCRdb's table, rather than the study itself, that gives the V and J calls and clone size. This sample has some 4,600 distinct CDR3 sequences in its table, and about 26% of those were observed once. 47% of the sample is in the top ten clones.

As encoded in the germline V gene, CDR1 is SGHRS while CDR2 is YFSETQ. Trimming removed 4 bases from V and 4 bases from J, leaving 17 bases between the germline ends. The CDR3 covers 15 residues, taking in both the cysteine and the phenylalanine. The sequence is cut down to CDR3 DNA, 45 bases in frame from base 1. Turning to this clonotype: No antigen is known for it. No base-level quality is on record; no much larger clone is a single base apart.

What the study reported, not specific to this receptor: Lymphoid organ infiltration was present in hematological cancer patients, and this infiltration may itself impair thymic emigration or peripheral T cell expansion. It was noted by the authors that conclusions about immunological memory after chemotherapy cannot be drawn from the repertoire data. Compared with age-matched healthy donors, untreated patients with hematological or solid cancers had significantly lower TCR diversity and higher clonality in blood. Median generation probability increased over the chemotherapy interval in both cancer cohorts, suggesting repertoire reconstitution through rebound thymic output. Declining TCR diversity with age in healthy donors was mainly explained by loss of richness; in cancer patients, loss of evenness also contributed.

Instead of sorted cells or RNA, genomic DNA extracted from peripheral blood served as the source for amplifying TCR beta rearrangements. This sequence was found in a human donor with a blood cancer. The specimen was blood. The rearranged segments are TRBV5-1 and TRBJ1-2; the D gene identity is not certain. The DNA sequence follows: TGCGCCAGCAGCCGCGTTGAGGGATCTAGCTATGGCTACACCTTC. Translated, this is CASSRVEGSSYGYTF.